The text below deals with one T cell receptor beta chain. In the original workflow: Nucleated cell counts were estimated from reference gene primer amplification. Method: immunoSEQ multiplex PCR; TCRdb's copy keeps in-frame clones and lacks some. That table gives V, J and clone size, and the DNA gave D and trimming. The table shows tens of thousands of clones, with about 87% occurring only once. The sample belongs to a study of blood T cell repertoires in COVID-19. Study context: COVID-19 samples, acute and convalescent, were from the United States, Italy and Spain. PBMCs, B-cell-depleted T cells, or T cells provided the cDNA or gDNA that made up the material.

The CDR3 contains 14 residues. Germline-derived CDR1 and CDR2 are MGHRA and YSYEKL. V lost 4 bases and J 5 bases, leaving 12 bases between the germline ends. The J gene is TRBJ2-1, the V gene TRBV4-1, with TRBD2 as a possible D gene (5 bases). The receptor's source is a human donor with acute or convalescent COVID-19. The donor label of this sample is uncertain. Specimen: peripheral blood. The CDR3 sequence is CASSRPGLHNEQFF. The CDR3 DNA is TGCGCCAGCAGCCGGCCCGGACTGCACAATGAGCAGTTCTTC.